This T cell receptor beta chain was found in a study of T cell changes during pregnancy in multiple sclerosis. Measured with immunoSEQ multiplex PCR; TCRdb has only the in-frame clones, and not every one. The sample lists tens of thousands of clones, about 95% occurring once. Germline-derived CDR1 and CDR2 are MNHEY and SMNVEV (reference sequence). Trimming removed 2 bases from V and 4 bases from J, with 6 bases in between. The CDR3 runs 13 residues. J is TRBJ1-5 and V is TRBV27; D is undetermined. The material was peripheral blood, obtained in the third trimester of pregnancy. The receptor comes from a female donor with multiple sclerosis, enrolled in a pregnancy study. CDR3 sequence: CASSLALNQPQHF. As DNA, the CDR3 is TGTGCCAGCAGTTTAGCTCTAAATCAGCCCCAGCATTTT.